This TCR beta chain was sequenced during a study of brain T cells in children with intractable seizures. Overall study findings and caveats: Pre- and post-surgery blood differed in depth, so pre-surgery absences may be undersampling. Only CDR3 sequence similarity suggested viral specificity, without known HCMV serostatus.

Using immunoSEQ multiplex PCR, the repertoire was profiled, and TCRdb retains in-frame clones only, with some absent. The sample shows 300,000 to 400,000 clones, approximately 93% of them seen only once. This CDR3 has 15 amino acids. CDR1 and CDR2 from the germline V gene are MNHEY and SVGAGI. The V segment lost 0 bases and the J segment 2 bases; nucleotides outside the gene matches: 1. The time point was: blood from clinic visit 5 months post-surgery; TSC patient then seizure free. At least one anti-epileptic drug was given before surgery. In the case of this clone: As yet, its antigen is unknown.

The clonotype originates from a boy under three years old with tuberous sclerosis and intractable seizures. Sequences were derived from peripheral blood, sampled 4 to 6 months after surgery. The V gene is TRBV6-5, the J gene TRBJ1-2; TRBD1 agrees at 9 bases. The CDR3 reads CASSYSGTGNYGYTF. The CDR3 DNA is TGTGCCAGCAGTTACTCGGGGACAGGGAACTATGGCTACACCTTC.